Shown below are 7 T cell receptor beta chains from a single sample sequenced in a study of shared clonotypes between healthy human individuals (TCRdb year 2020). Library prep was done by the immunoSEQ multiplex PCR assay. TCRdb obtained this table from immuneACCESS and retained in-frame rearrangements with V and J assigned. These tables miss some clones; where compared with another copy, unresolved V genes account for less than half of the shortfall, and the remainder is unexplained. Counted in this sample were 2 million to 2.5 million clones; more than 85% of them appeared once. The ten biggest clones cover under 0.45% of the sample. Sequenced material: naive CD4+ T cells from PBMCs. The cell subset or site label, as the study defines it: CD45RA+ positively selected. The receptors stem from a man younger than 30 in good health. Some clones in this sample may be carry-over from other donors' samples.

This clone was observed a handful of times. The chain is built from TRBV5-4 and TRBJ1-5; TRBD1 matches 7 bases. The germline gives CDR1 SGHNT, CDR2 YYREEE (reference sequence). The V gene end was trimmed by 4 bases and the J gene end by 8 bases; junction bases not matched to a gene: 6. CDR3 length: 13 amino acids. The CDR3 here is CASSTDRDKPQHF. CDR3 sequence (DNA): TGTGCCAGCAGCACTGACAGGGACAAGCCCCAGCATTTT.

J is TRBJ2-6 and V is TRBV7-3; tentatively, D is TRBD2 (5 bases). Deletions cut 2 bases from V and 0 bases from J, with 8 bases between. The germline V gene encodes CDR1 SGHTA and CDR2 FQGTGA. The CDR3 totals 16 residues. CDR3 in amino acids: CASSLLAGSGANVLTF. DNA for the CDR3: TGTGCCAGCAGCTTACTGGCGGGCTCTGGGGCCAACGTCCTGACTTTC.

V and J are TRBV5-1 and TRBJ2-7; tentative D call: TRBD1 (6 bases). The length of the CDR3 is 19 residues. From germline, CDR1 is SGHRS and CDR2 YFSETQ. V dropped 2 bases and J dropped 1 base, with 25 bases sitting between them. CDR3 protein: CASSFSQGGATGNSYEQYF. DNA of the CDR3: TGCGCCAGCAGCTTTTCCCAGGGTGGGGCTACAGGGAATTCCTACGAGCAGTACTTC.

The chain links TRBV5-1 to TRBJ1-1; unclear D gene. V was clipped by 1 base and J by 3 bases, with 10 bases between them. Germline V gene sequence: CDR1 SGHRS, CDR2 YFSETQ. There are 14 residues in the CDR3. This CDR3 is CASSLLGTDTEAFF. In DNA form, the CDR3 reads TGCGCCAGCAGCTTGTTGGGTACCGACACTGAAGCTTTCTTT.

The V gene is TRBV28, the J gene TRBJ2-7, with TRBD1 matching 9 bases. V gave up 6 bases and J gave up 0 bases; unmatched junction bases: 3. Germline CDR1 MDHEN, CDR2 SYDVKM. This CDR3 has 14 residues. CDR3 nucleotides: TGTGCCAGCAGGTGGACAGGGGTCTCCTACGAGCAGTACTTC. It specifies CASRWTGVSYEQYF.

This chain uses TRBV29-1 with TRBJ1-1, with D unclear. CDR1 SQVTM and CDR2 ANQGSEA come from the germline V gene. V dropped 5 bases and J dropped 2 bases, with 15 bases sitting between them. CDR3 length: 14 residues. CDR3: CSVLEDGKNTEAFF. The CDR3 DNA is TGCAGCGTTCTTGAGGACGGAAAAAACACTGAAGCTTTCTTT.

The V gene is TRBV9, the J gene TRBJ2-2; D uncertain. The CDR3 has 15 residues. Trimming took 2 bases from V and 4 from J, leaving 12 bases between them. Per the germline V gene, CDR1 is SGDLS and CDR2 is YYNGEE. The CDR3 reads CASSVSGWSTGELFF. In DNA form, the CDR3 reads TGTGCCAGCAGCGTCTCCGGCTGGTCCACCGGGGAGCTGTTTTTT.